What follows describes a single T cell receptor beta chain. Its antigen is undetermined. Clones were read by immunoSEQ multiplex PCR, and TCRdb kept only the in-frame ones, dropping some. This sample has 150,000 to 200,000 clones; over 70% occur once, and the top ten carry 2.7%. The data were taken from a study of T cell responses to AZD1222 COVID-19 vaccine. Whole-study findings and limits: None of the repertoires were sampled until the peak T cell response had passed. Nearly half of unique spike-specific TCRs reportedly avoided B.1.351 and B.1.1.7 mutated regions. Regions 160-218 and 743-854 held dominance among vaccine-associated CD4 TCRs, which spanned spike.

CDR1 is MNHEY, CDR2 SVGAGI, per germline. J lost 4 bases, V lost 4 bases, and 6 bases had no gene match. CDR3 length equals 15 residues. This chain joins TRBV6-5 and TRBJ1-5, with 8 bases matching TRBD1. Sequenced here: peripheral blood, sampled on day 0 of MenACWY control vaccination. This TCR derives from an adult in good health. The CDR3, as DNA: TGTGCCAGCAGTTCCCAGGGGGCTCCTAATCAGCCCCAGCATTTT. It specifies CASSSQGAPNQPQHF.